This T cell receptor (beta chain) was recovered during a study of blood T cell repertoires in COVID-19. Across the study: The cDNA or gDNA used as material had been derived from T cells, B-cell-depleted T cells, or PBMCs.

Authors' processing steps: Reference gene primer amplification gave estimated nucleated cell counts. Profiled with immunoSEQ multiplex PCR; TCRdb holds only in-frame clones, not every one. V and J calls and clone size come straight from that table; D and trimming were deduced from the DNA. Of roughly 90,000 clones listed, roughly nine tenths are singletons. Germline V gene data show CDR1 as LGHNA and CDR2 as YNFKEQ. The V gene lost 0 bases and the J gene lost 2 bases, with 10 bases spanning the gap. The CDR3 extends over 15 amino acids. The material sequenced was peripheral blood. J is TRBJ1-2 and V is TRBV4-2, with D possibly TRBD1 on 6 matching bases. This TCR derives from a man between 50 and 59 years old with acute or convalescent COVID-19. The CDR3 reads CASSQEGGTNYGYTF. DNA of the CDR3: TGTGCCAGCAGCCAAGAAGGGGGAACGAACTATGGCTACACCTTC.